This T cell receptor beta chain was sequenced in a study of cytomegalovirus exposure and HLA in healthy donors. Background on the study: A later analysis reported the 100 to 150 validation repertoires used the same platform as the 500 to 800 first-cohort repertoires.

TCRdb's table, derived via immunoSEQ multiplex PCR, lists solely in-frame clones and lacks some. Among about 220,000 clones listed, around nine tenths were seen once. Trimming removed 3 bases from V and 2 bases from J, with 17 bases in between. CDR3 length: 17 amino acids. Germline CDR1 reads GTSNPN; CDR2 reads SVGIG (reference sequence). Sequencing was performed on PBMCs. J is TRBJ2-6 and V is TRBV30; D is possibly TRBD1 (5 bases). This TCR derives from a woman aged 18-29 years in good health and CMV-seronegative. The CDR3 sequence: CAWRRWSQGAGANVLTF. The CDR3 DNA reads TGTGCCTGGAGGAGGTGGTCGCAGGGCGCTGGGGCCAACGTCCTGACTTTC. The full variable domain, completed using reference TRBV30 and TRBJ2-6, is SQTIHQWPATLVQPVGSPLSLECTVEGTSNPNLYWYRQAAGRGLQLLFYSVGIGQISSEVPQNLSASRPQDRQFILSSKKLLLSDSGFYLCAWRRWSQGAGANVLTFGAGSRLTVL.